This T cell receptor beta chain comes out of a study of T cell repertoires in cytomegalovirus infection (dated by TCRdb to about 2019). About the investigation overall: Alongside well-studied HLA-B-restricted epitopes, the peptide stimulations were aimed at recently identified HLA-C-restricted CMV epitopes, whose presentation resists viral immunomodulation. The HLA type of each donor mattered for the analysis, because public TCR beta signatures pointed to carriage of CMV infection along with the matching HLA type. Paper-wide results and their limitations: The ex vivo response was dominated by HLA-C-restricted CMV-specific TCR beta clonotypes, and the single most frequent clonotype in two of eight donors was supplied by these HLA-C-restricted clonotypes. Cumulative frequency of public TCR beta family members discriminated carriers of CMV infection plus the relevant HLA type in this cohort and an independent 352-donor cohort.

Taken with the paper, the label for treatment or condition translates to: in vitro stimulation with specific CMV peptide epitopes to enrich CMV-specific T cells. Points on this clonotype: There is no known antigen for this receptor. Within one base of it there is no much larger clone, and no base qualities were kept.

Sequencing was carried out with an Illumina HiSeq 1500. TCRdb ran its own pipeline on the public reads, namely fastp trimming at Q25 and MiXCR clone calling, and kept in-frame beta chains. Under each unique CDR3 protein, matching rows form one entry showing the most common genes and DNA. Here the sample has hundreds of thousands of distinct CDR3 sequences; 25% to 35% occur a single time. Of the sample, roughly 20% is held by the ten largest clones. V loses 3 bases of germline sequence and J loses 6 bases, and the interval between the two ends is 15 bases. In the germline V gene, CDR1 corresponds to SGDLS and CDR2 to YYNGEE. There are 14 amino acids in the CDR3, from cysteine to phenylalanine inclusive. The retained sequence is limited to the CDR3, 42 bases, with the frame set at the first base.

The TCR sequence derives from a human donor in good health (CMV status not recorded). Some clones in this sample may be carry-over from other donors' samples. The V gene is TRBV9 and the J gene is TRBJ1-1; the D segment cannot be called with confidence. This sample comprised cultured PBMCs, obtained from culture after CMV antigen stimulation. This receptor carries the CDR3 CASSDVDLRPEAFF. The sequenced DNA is TGTGCCAGCAGCGATGTCGACTTACGGCCTGAAGCTTTCTTT. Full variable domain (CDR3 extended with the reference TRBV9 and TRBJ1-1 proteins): DSGVTQTPKHLITATGQRVTLRCSPRSGDLSVYWYQQSLDQGLQFLIQYYNGEERAKGNILERFSAQQFPDLHSELNLSSLELGDSALYFCASSDVDLRPEAFFGQGTRLTVV.